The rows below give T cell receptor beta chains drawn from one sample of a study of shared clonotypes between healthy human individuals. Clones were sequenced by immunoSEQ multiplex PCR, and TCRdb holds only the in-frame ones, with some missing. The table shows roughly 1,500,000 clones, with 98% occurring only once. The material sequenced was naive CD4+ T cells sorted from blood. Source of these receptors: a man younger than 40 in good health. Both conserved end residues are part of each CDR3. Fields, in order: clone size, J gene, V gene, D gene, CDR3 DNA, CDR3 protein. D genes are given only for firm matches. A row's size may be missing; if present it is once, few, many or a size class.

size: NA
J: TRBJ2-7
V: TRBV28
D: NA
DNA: TGTGCCAGCGGTGGATACTCCTACGAGCAGTACTTC
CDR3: CASGGYSYEQYF

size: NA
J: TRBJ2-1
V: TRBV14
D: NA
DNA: TGTGCCAGCAGCCAAGGTCTGGAATCCAGGGTGGCTAGCGTTTACAATGAGCAGTTCTTC
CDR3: CASSQGLESRVASVYNEQFF

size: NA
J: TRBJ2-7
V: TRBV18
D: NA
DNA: TGTGCCAGCTCACTAGGACACCTCTCCTACGAGCAGTACTTC
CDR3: CASSLGHLSYEQYF

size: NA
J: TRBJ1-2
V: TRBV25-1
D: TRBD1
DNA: TGTGCCAGCAGTGAATTGGGCAGGGGGAAGGGCTACACCTTC
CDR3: CASSELGRGKGYTF

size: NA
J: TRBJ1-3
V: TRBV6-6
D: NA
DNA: TGTGCCAGCAGGACGTTGGACACCATATATTTT
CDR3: CASRTLDTIYF

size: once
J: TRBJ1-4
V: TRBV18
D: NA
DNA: TGTGCCAGCTCACTCCGTGGGACTAATGAAAAACTGTTTTTT
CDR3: CASSLRGTNEKLFF

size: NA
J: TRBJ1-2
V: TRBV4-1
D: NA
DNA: TGCGCCAGCAGCCAAGGGAGGGGCTCGTGGGGCGAAAGCTTC
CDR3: CASSQGRGSWGESF

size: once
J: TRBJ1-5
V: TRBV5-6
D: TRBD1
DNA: TGTGCCAGCAGCTTACGCCGACAGGGTGGCTATAGCAATCAGCCCCAGCATTTT
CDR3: CASSLRRQGGYSNQPQHF

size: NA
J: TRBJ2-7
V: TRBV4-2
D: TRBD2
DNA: TGTGCCAGCAGCCAAGAATGGGCACTAGCGGGAGCCTACGAGCAGTACTTC
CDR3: CASSQEWALAGAYEQYF

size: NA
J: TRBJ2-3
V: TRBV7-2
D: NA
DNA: TGTGCCAGCAGCTTGCTTGGCACAGATACGCAGTATTTT
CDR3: CASSLLGTDTQYF

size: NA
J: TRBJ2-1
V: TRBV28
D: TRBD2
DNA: TGTGCCAGCAGTTTCCTAACTAGCGGGAGTCGGAATGAGCAGTTCTTC
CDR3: CASSFLTSGSRNEQFF

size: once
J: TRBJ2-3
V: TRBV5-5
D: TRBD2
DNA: TGTGCCAGCAGCTCTCTCCTAGCGGGAGCAGACACAGATACGCAGTATTTT
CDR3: CASSSLLAGADTDTQYF

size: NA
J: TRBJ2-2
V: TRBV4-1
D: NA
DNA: TGCGCCAGCAGCCAAGCTGTCACCGGGGAGCTGTTTTTT
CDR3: CASSQAVTGELFF

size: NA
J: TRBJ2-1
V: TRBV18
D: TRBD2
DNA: TGTGCCAGCTCTGCGGGACTAGACGAATACAATGAGCAGTTCTTC
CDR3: CASSAGLDEYNEQFF

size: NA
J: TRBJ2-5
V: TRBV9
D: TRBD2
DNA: TGTGCCAGCAGCGTAGGGGCTAGCGGGGGATTACAAGAGACCCAGTACTTC
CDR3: CASSVGASGGLQETQYF

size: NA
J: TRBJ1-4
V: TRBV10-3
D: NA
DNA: TGTGCCATACGGCCGACAGTTAATGAAAAACTGTTTTTT
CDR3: CAIRPTVNEKLFF

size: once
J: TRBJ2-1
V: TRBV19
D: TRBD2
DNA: TGTGCCAGTAGTAAACTAGCGGCTAACAATGAGCAGTTCTTC
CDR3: CASSKLAANNEQFF

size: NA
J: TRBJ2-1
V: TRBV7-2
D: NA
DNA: TGTGCCAGCAGCTGGGACCGTGAGCAGTTCTTC
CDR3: CASSWDREQFF

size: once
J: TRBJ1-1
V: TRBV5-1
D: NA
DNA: TGCGCCAGCAGCTTGTTGGGGGCCTCTGAAGCTTTCTTT
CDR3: CASSLLGASEAFF

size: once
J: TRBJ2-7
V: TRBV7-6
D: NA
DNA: TGTGCCAGCAGCTCAGGCCACTACGAGCAGTACTTC
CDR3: CASSSGHYEQYF

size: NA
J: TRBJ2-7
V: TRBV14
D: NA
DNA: TGTGCCAGCAGCCCGGGTTACGAGCAGTACTTC
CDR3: CASSPGYEQYF

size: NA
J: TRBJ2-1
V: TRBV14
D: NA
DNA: TGTGCCAGCAGCCCCCGGCGAGGACCGGAGCAGTTCTTC
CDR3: CASSPRRGPEQFF

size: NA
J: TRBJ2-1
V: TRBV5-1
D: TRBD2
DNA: TGCGCCAGCAGCTTGGTAGCGGGAGGGCCCTCGGGGGAGCAGTTCTTC
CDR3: CASSLVAGGPSGEQFF

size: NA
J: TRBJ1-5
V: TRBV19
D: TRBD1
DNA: TGTGCCAGTAGCGGACTCGACAGGGGGCATCAGCCCCAGCATTTT
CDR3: CASSGLDRGHQPQHF

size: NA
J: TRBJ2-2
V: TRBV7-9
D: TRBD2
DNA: TGTGCCAGCAGCGCAACTAGCGGGAGATCGGGGGAGCTGTTTTTT
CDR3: CASSATSGRSGELFF

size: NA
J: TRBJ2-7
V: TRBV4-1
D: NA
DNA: TGCGCCAGCAGCCCATCTATGGGCCCGGTGGAGCAGTACTTC
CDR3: CASSPSMGPVEQYF

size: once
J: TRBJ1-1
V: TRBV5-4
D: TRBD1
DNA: TGTGCCAGCAGCGCGCGGGACAGGGGAAACACTGAAGCTTTCTTT
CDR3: CASSARDRGNTEAFF

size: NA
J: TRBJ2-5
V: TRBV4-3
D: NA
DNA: TGCGCCAGCAGCCAGGGGGTGGCAGAGACCCAGTACTTC
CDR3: CASSQGVAETQYF

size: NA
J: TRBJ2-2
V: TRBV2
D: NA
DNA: TGTGCCAGCAGAATTACACAGGTGAACACCGGGGAGCTGTTTTTT
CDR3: CASRITQVNTGELFF

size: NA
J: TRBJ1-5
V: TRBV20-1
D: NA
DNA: TGCAGTGCTAGAGGAGGCCAGCCCCAGCATTTT
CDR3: CSARGGQPQHF

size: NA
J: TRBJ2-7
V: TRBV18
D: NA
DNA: TGTGCCAGCTCACCACCGGCAGGAAGCTCCTACGAGCAGTACTTC
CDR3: CASSPPAGSSYEQYF

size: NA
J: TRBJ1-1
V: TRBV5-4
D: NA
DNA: TGTGCCAGCAGCAGCAGGGATCGCACTGAAGCTTTCTTT
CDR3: CASSSRDRTEAFF

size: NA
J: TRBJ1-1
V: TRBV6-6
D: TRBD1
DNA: TGTGCCAGTACAGGGGCGAACACTGAAGCTTTCTTT
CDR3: CASTGANTEAFF

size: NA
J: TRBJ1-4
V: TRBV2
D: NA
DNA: TGTGCCAGCAGTGAAGTGGAAAAACTGTTTTTT
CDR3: CASSEVEKLFF

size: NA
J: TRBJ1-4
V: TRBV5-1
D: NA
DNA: TGCGCCAGCAGCAACAAGGTTGCAACTAATGAAAAACTGTTTTTT
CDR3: CASSNKVATNEKLFF

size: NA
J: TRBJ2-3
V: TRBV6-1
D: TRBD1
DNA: TGTGCCAGCATACGGACAGGGGCGATCACAGATACGCAGTATTTT
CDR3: CASIRTGAITDTQYF

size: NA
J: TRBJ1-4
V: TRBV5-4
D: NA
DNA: TGTGCCAGCAGCGGCACCGGGCCGGGCGAAAAACTGTTTTTT
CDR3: CASSGTGPGEKLFF

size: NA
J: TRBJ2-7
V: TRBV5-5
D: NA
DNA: TGTGCCAGCAGACCCACCGGACAGACTAACTACGAGCAGTACTTC
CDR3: CASRPTGQTNYEQYF

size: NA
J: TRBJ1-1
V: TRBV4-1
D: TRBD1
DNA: TGCGCCAGCAGCCGAGGGACAGCCTACACGAACACTGAAGCTTTCTTT
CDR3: CASSRGTAYTNTEAFF

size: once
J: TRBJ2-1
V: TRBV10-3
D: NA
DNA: TGTGCCATCAGTCCGTTGTCCCGGGTTCGAAATGAGCAGTTCTTC
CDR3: CAISPLSRVRNEQFF

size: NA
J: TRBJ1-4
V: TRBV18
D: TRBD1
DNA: TGTGCCAGCTCCGAGCGGACAGGGATGGGTGAAAAACTGTTTTTT
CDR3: CASSERTGMGEKLFF

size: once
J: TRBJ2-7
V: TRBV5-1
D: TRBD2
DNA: TGCGCCAGCAGCCCCGGGACTAGCGGAATCTACGAGCAGTACTTC
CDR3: CASSPGTSGIYEQYF